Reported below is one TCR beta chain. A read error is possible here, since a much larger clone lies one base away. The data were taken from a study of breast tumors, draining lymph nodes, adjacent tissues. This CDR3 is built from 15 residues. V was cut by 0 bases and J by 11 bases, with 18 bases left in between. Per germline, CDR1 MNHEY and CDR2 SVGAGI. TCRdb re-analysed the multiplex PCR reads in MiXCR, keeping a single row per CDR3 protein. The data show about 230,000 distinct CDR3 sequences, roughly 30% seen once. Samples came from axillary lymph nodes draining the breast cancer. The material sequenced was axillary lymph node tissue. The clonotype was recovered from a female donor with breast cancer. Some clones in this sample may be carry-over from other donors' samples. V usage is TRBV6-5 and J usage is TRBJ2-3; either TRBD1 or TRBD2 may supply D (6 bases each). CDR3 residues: CASSYSERGVFMQYF. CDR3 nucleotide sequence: TGTGCCAGCAGTTACTCAGAAAGGGGGGTGTTTATGCAGTATTTT.